Listed here are 30 T cell receptor beta chains from one sample, sequenced in a study of shared clonotypes between healthy human individuals. This table comes from immunoSEQ multiplex PCR, and its TCRdb copy is limited to in-frame clones, with some not included. The table shows some 800,000 clones, with 80% to 95% occurring only once. CD45RO-negative, CCR7-positively selected cells formed the naive CD8 fraction, excluding terminally differentiated effector memory CD45RA+ cells. The specimen sequenced was naive CD8+ T cells sorted from blood. The receptors were gathered from a man aged 30 to 39 in good health.

V usage is TRBV5-5 and J usage is TRBJ1-1; TRBD1 is a possible D gene (5 bases). CDR3 length: 11 residues. Germline CDR1 SGHKS, CDR2 YYEKEE (reference sequence). The ends were cut back, 6 bases at V and 11 bases at J, with 14 bases in the middle. In nucleotides, the CDR3 is TGTGCCAGCAACGATGCAGGGAGGGCTTTCTTT. Its translation is CASNDAGRAFF.

The genes are TRBV2 and TRBJ2-1; 15 nucleotides align to TRBD2. Trimming at V came to 8 bases and at J to 7 bases, leaving 6 bases not matched to a gene. This CDR3 spans 15 amino acids. CDR1 and CDR2 from the germline V gene are SNHLY and FYNNEI. DNA of the CDR3: TGTGCCAGCGGCTGGACTAGCGGGAGGGGTAATGAGCAGTTCTTC. This sequence encodes CASGWTSGRGNEQFF.

The V and J genes are TRBV29-1 and TRBJ2-1, with no clear D. The V end lost 6 bases, the J end lost 0 bases, and 15 bases lay between the germline ends. This CDR3 spans 15 amino acids. CDR1 is SQVTM and CDR2 is ANQGSEA in the germline V gene. CDR3 nucleotides: TGCAGCGTAATGCACCAAGCCAGCTCCTACAATGAGCAGTTCTTC. Its translation: CSVMHQASSYNEQFF.

The CDR3 is CASSPDISAGNTIYF. The CDR3 DNA reads as TGTGCCAGCAGCCCGGACATTAGTGCTGGAAACACCATATATTTT. The rearrangement joins TRBV9 to TRBJ1-3; TRBD1 might be the D (5 bases). V lost 4 bases, J lost 2 bases, and 13 bases lay in between. CDR3 length: 15 amino acids. Germline V gene lookup returns CDR1 SGDLS and CDR2 YYNGEE.

The V and J genes are TRBV6-6 and TRBJ2-1; D unclear. V gave up 4 bases and J gave up 5 bases, with 9 bases separating them. Germline CDR1 MNHNY, CDR2 SVGAGI (reference sequence). The CDR3 sequence is 13 residues long. CDR3 in amino acids: CASSLASHNEQFF. The CDR3 nucleotides read TGTGCCAGCAGTTTGGCCAGTCACAATGAGCAGTTCTTC.

The rearrangement links TRBV6-1 to TRBJ2-7; no reliable D call. Germline V gene data show CDR1 as MNHNS and CDR2 as SASEGT. There are 14 residues in the CDR3. Trimming left V 1 base short and J 3 bases short, with 10 bases between. CDR3 sequence: CASSEVFSSYEQYF. In nucleotides, the CDR3 is TGTGCCAGCAGTGAAGTTTTTAGCAGCTACGAGCAGTACTTC.

In nucleotides, the CDR3 is TGTGCCAGCAGTTTTCTGCAGTCTAACTATGGCTACACCTTC. As protein: CASSFLQSNYGYTF. The V call is TRBV28, the J call TRBJ1-2; D is undetermined. Trimming removed 3 bases at V and 0 bases at J, with 8 bases between. CDR1 is MDHEN and CDR2 is SYDVKM in the germline V gene. This CDR3 spans 14 amino acids.

The rearrangement links TRBV28 to TRBJ2-6, with 7 bases matching TRBD1. This CDR3 spans 15 amino acids. Germline V gives CDR1 MDHEN, CDR2 SYDVKM. The V segment lost 9 bases and the J segment 2 bases; nucleotides outside the gene matches: 7. The CDR3 DNA follows: TGTGCCAGTAGGGGGCCCCTTACTGGGGCCAACGTCCTGACTTTC. Protein product: CASRGPLTGANVLTF.

In its sample, this clone was seen once. This rearrangement joins TRBV7-9 to TRBJ2-5, with unresolved D. The CDR3 is 16 residues long. V was clipped by 1 base and J by 0 bases, with 12 bases between them. The V gene's germline CDR1 is SEHNR and CDR2 FQNEAQ (reference sequence). CDR3 in DNA: TGTGCCAGCAGCTTAGGCCCCTCAGCAAACCAAGAGACCCAGTACTTC. Residues: CASSLGPSANQETQYF. Together with reference TRBV7-9 and TRBJ2-5, the CDR3 gives the full variable domain: DTGVSQNPRHKITKRGQNVTFRCDPISEHNRLYWYRQTLGQGPEFLTYFQNEAQLEKSRLLSDRFSAERPKGSFSTLEIQRTEQGDSAMYLCASSLGPSANQETQYFGPGTRLLVL.

This chain joins TRBV7-9 and TRBJ2-5, with 7 positions matching TRBD2. The J call may be mistaken, given a closer DNA end match to TRBJ2-7. The germline V gene has CDR1 SEHNR and CDR2 FQNEAQ (reference sequence). CDR3 length: 14 amino acids. The chain's CDR3 is CASSPRTSDYEQYF. The CDR3 coding sequence is TGTGCCAGCAGCCCCCGGACTAGTGACTACGAGCAGTACTTC.

Points on this clone: The identical CDR3 is also encoded by other nucleotide sequences in the sample. V and J are TRBV7-9 and TRBJ2-7, with D perhaps matching TRBD2 (7 bases). This CDR3 spans 14 amino acids. From germline, CDR1 is SEHNR and CDR2 FQNEAQ (reference sequence). V was clipped by 5 bases and J by 2 bases, with 13 bases between them. The CDR3 bases are TGTGCCAGCAGCCCGCGGGGGCAGCCCTACGAGCAGTACTTC. It encodes CASSPRGQPYEQYF.

The gene calls are TRBV2 and TRBJ2-7; D call uncertain. V gave up 5 bases and J gave up 3 bases, with 8 bases separating them. The CDR3 extends over 12 amino acids. Germline V gene sequence: CDR1 SNHLY, CDR2 FYNNEI. The CDR3 region is CASSLGVYEQYF. The CDR3 nucleotides are TGTGCCAGCAGTCTTGGAGTCTACGAGCAGTACTTC.

The chain is built from TRBV28 and TRBJ2-1; 16 positions agree with TRBD2. CDR3 length equals 18 residues. V lost 5 bases to trimming and J lost 3 bases; unmatched junction nucleotides: 7. Germline assignment: CDR1 MDHEN and CDR2 SYDVKM. As DNA, the CDR3 is TGTGCCAGCAGTCAACCGGGACTAGCGGGAGGGGGCTACAATGAGCAGTTCTTC. It encodes CASSQPGLAGGGYNEQFF. The variable domain in full, with the rest retrieved from reference TRBV28 and TRBJ2-1, is DVKVTQSSRYLVKRTGEKVFLECVQDMDHENMFWYRQDPGLGLRLIYFSYDVKMKEKGDIPEGYSVSREKKERFSLILESASTNQTSMYLCASSQPGLAGGGYNEQFFGPGTRLTVL.

The chain recombines TRBV10-3 with TRBJ1-1, with D tentatively TRBD1 (6 bases). Germline CDR1 is ENHRY and CDR2 is SYGVKD. The ends were cut back, 3 bases at V and 1 base at J, with 12 bases in the middle. CDR3 length: 15 residues. Written as DNA, the CDR3 is TGTGCCATCAGTGAACAGGGAGTCGAGAACACTGAAGCTTTCTTT. Its protein product is CAISEQGVENTEAFF.

As for this clone: Its ends do not fully match the called genes, so a read error is possible. V is TRBV7-7 and J is TRBJ2-1; 8 nucleotides align to TRBD2. CDR1 SSHAT and CDR2 FNYEAQ come from the germline V gene (reference sequence). The CDR3 is 17 amino acids. The CDR3 is CASSLAGGRNSYNEQFF. As DNA, the CDR3 is TGTGCTAGCAGCTTAGCTGGCGGGAGGAACTCCTACAATGAGCAGTTCTTC.

This clone was counted a single time. This chain uses TRBV7-9 with TRBJ2-5, with D maybe TRBD2 (7 bases). V was pared by 0 bases and J by 13 bases, with 15 bases between. CDR1 and CDR2 from the germline V gene are SEHNR and FQNEAQ (reference sequence). The length of the CDR3 is 13 residues. The CDR3, as DNA: TGTGCCAGCAGCTTAGCGGCGGGGGCCCAGGGGTACTTC. Its protein is CASSLAAGAQGYF.

The rearrangement joins TRBV4-1 to TRBJ2-1; 12 nucleotides align to TRBD2. Trimming cost V 0 bases and J 6 bases; bases outside gene matches: 3. Per germline, CDR1 MGHRA and CDR2 YSYEKL. This CDR3 comprises 16 residues. CDR3 in amino acids: CASSQELAGGPNEQFF. CDR3 sequence (DNA): TGCGCCAGCAGCCAAGAACTAGCGGGAGGCCCCAATGAGCAGTTCTTC.

The J gene is TRBJ2-7, the V gene TRBV10-2; D not certain. The CDR3 covers 13 residues. Trimming took off 3 bases at V and 3 bases at J, with 9 bases between the two ends. The germline CDR1 and CDR2 sequences are WSHSY and SAAADI. In nucleotides, the CDR3 is TGCGCCAGCAGTGATCTGGCGATCTACGAGCAGTACTTC. Its protein is CASSDLAIYEQYF.

The V and J genes are TRBV7-9 and TRBJ2-1; no clear D. CDR1 is SEHNR and CDR2 is FQNEAQ in the germline V gene (reference sequence). CDR3 length: 14 residues. V lost 5 bases and J lost 4, with 12 bases in between. This chain's CDR3 is CASSPSYGYNEQFF. As DNA, the CDR3 is TGTGCCAGCAGCCCCTCCTACGGTTACAATGAGCAGTTCTTC.

This clone was seen more than once but under ten times. The identical CDR3 is also encoded by other nucleotide sequences in the sample. CDR3 DNA sequence: TGTGCCAGCAGTCCTACAGGGAACTCCTACGAGCAGTACTTC. The encoded protein is CASSPTGNSYEQYF. This rearrangement joins TRBV7-9 to TRBJ2-7; D perhaps matches TRBD1 (6 bases). The CDR3 spans 14 residues. Germline values: CDR1 SEHNR, CDR2 FQNEAQ (reference sequence). V dropped 6 bases and J dropped 0 bases, with 12 bases sitting between them.

This clone was seen a single time. The chain uses TRBV6-4 and TRBJ2-3; 7 bases map to TRBD2. The germline V gene has CDR1 MRHNA and CDR2 SNTAGT. The CDR3 contains 21 residues. The junction had 24 bases not matched to a gene; V was cut back by 2 bases and J by 4 bases. CDR3 loop: CASSDPFNRGEMREYPDTQYF. In nucleotides, the CDR3 is TGTGCCAGCAGTGACCCCTTCAACCGGGGGGAGATGCGGGAGTACCCAGATACGCAGTATTTT.

The chain is built from TRBV15 and TRBJ2-5; D ambiguous. Germline V lookup: CDR1 LNHNV, CDR2 YYDKDF (reference sequence). V shed 1 base and J shed 4 bases, with 13 bases lying between them. This CDR3 has 15 amino acids. The CDR3 spells CATSRVIGPAETQYF. The CDR3 coding sequence is TGTGCCACCAGCAGAGTTATCGGGCCGGCAGAGACCCAGTACTTC.

V gene TRBV19 combines with J gene TRBJ2-1, with D perhaps being TRBD1 or TRBD2 (5 bases each). In germline, CDR1 is LNHDA, CDR2 SQIVND (reference sequence). The CDR3 consists of 17 residues. The V and J ends lost 5 bases and 4 bases respectively, with 21 bases between them. CDR3 residues: CASSFGSGTPNYNEQFF. As DNA, the CDR3 is TGTGCCAGTAGTTTCGGATCAGGGACCCCGAATTACAATGAGCAGTTCTTC.

The CDR3 region has the DNA TGTGCCAGCAGAAAATCGGTCGGGGGAGGGTACAACACCGGGGAGCTGTTTTTT. It encodes CASRKSVGGGYNTGELFF. The chain links TRBV7-6 to TRBJ2-2; 7 nucleotides align to TRBD2. CDR1 SGHVS and CDR2 FNYEAQ come from the germline V gene. The length of the CDR3 is 18 residues. J was trimmed by 2 bases and V by 6 bases; bases with no gene match: 15.

The CDR3 coding sequence is TGTGCCAGCAGCCCACAGGGGTCCGACACTGAAGCTTTCTTT. Protein product: CASSPQGSDTEAFF. The chain carries TRBV9 and TRBJ1-1, with 7 bases that match TRBD1. CDR1 and CDR2 from the germline V gene are SGDLS and YYNGEE. CDR3 length equals 14 residues. Germline trimming cut 4 bases from V and 3 bases from J; bases unmatched to any gene: 6.

The J gene is TRBJ2-1, the V gene TRBV2; 8 bases agree with TRBD2. Germline V gene data show CDR1 as SNHLY and CDR2 as FYNNEI. The trim removed 9 bases at V and 3 bases at J, leaving 7 bases unmatched. The CDR3 has 14 residues. The CDR3 DNA is TGTGCCAGGGAGAGAGCGGGAGACTACAATGAGCAGTTCTTC. Its protein product is CARERAGDYNEQFF.

The genes are TRBV7-2 and TRBJ2-7; tentative D call: TRBD1 (6 bases). The CDR3 is 16 amino acids. Germline loops: CDR1 SGHTA, CDR2 FQGNSA. Trimming left V 6 bases short and J 0 bases short, with 18 bases between. CDR3 in DNA: TGTGCCAGCAGGTCCCGCCAGGGGACCTCCTCCTACGAGCAGTACTTC. It translates to CASRSRQGTSSYEQYF.

This chain joins TRBV7-8 and TRBJ2-2, with 8 bases matching TRBD2. The V and J ends lost 3 bases and 1 base, in that order; junction bases with no gene match: 10. This CDR3 contains 18 residues. Germline lookup yields CDR1 SGHVS and CDR2 FQNEAQ. The CDR3 nucleotides are TGTGCCAGCAGCTTCACCCTGGAACTAGCGGAGAACACCGGGGAGCTGTTTTTT. This sequence encodes CASSFTLELAENTGELFF.

The chain uses TRBV27 and TRBJ2-5; 9 bases align to TRBD1. V lost 5 bases and J lost 5; bases outside the gene matches: 9. This CDR3 is 15 amino acids long. Germline values: CDR1 MNHEY, CDR2 SMNVEV (reference sequence). CDR3 coding DNA: TGTGCCAGCAGTCCTCGGGACAGGGTGTCGGAGACCCAGTACTTC. It yields the protein CASSPRDRVSETQYF.

The rearrangement uses TRBV29-1 and TRBJ2-7; TRBD2 might be the D (5 bases). V lost 4 bases and J 7 bases, leaving 11 bases between the germline ends. The CDR3 loop spans 11 amino acids. Germline lookup yields CDR1 SQVTM and CDR2 ANQGSEA. The CDR3 here is CSVGDGIEQYF. Here the CDR3 DNA reads TGCAGCGTTGGTGACGGGATTGAGCAGTACTTC.